The following is a T cell receptor (beta chain) sequence with its context. Antigen specificity is unknown. This record comes from a study of cytomegalovirus exposure and HLA in healthy donors. Turning to the study itself: The 666 first-cohort repertoires shared a platform with the approximately 130 validation repertoires, as reported in a later analysis.

Points from the study as a whole: Cytomegalovirus status was reportedly diagnosed by the classifier with high specificity and sensitivity. According to the study, 160 or so TCR beta chains were cytomegalovirus-associated. Most TCRs appeared rarely, but some public TCRs recurred in many donors.

TCRdb's table, derived via immunoSEQ multiplex PCR, lists solely in-frame clones and lacks some. The profile shows tens of thousands of clones, approximately 94% of them singletons. Material for sequencing was PBMCs. The receptor's source is a man between 18 and 35 years old in good health and CMV-seropositive.

The CDR3 coding sequence is TGTGCCAGCAGCAGACCCACAGGGCTAAACGGGGAGCTGTTTTTT. Translated, it gives CASSRPTGLNGELFF. This chain connects TRBV21-1 to TRBJ2-2; TRBD1 is the table's D call and was not checked against the DNA. TRBV21-1 is a known pseudogene. The CDR3 runs to 15 residues.